The 20 T cell receptor beta chains below all came from one sample that was sequenced in a study of radiotherapy plus CTLA-4 blockade in lung cancer. Profiled with immunoSEQ multiplex PCR; TCRdb holds only in-frame clones, not every one. Of 110,000 or so clones in the sample, about four fifths were seen once. This sample comprised peripheral blood, obtained from a patient treated with radiotherapy plus ipilimumab. These receptors all come from a human donor with non-small cell lung cancer who had a partial response to radiotherapy plus ipilimumab.

The rearrangement joins TRBV9 to TRBJ2-7; 7 nucleotides line up with TRBD1. The V gene end was trimmed by 6 bases and the J gene end by 1 base; junction bases not matched to a gene: 10. The CDR3 totals 15 residues. The V gene's germline CDR1 is SGDLS and CDR2 YYNGEE. CDR3 sequence (DNA): TGTGCCAGCAATCCCCGGGACAGCGTATCCTACGAGCAGTACTTC. Protein sequence: CASNPRDSVSYEQYF.

A few counts support this clone. J is TRBJ2-7 and V is TRBV6-1, with TRBD1 matching 11 bases. The V gene's germline CDR1 is MNHNS and CDR2 SASEGT. This CDR3 contains 13 residues. Unmatched junction bases numbered 2, after V lost 6 bases and J lost 4 bases. In DNA form, the CDR3 reads TGTGCCAGCAGCCGGGACAGGGGGTACGAGCAGTACGTC. Its protein is CASSRDRGYEQYV.

The CDR3 bases are TGTGCCAGCTCGTCCCTAGGAGTAGGCGAGCAGTACGTC. Residues: CASSSLGVGEQYV. V is TRBV2 and J is TRBJ2-7, with D unclear. The CDR3 extends over 13 amino acids. V was cut by 8 bases and J by 6 bases, with 17 bases left in between. CDR1 and CDR2 from the germline V gene are SNHLY and FYNNEI.

There are a few counts of this clone. The chain combines TRBV10-3 with TRBJ1-1; tentatively, D is TRBD1 (5 bases). V was trimmed by 5 bases and J by 0 bases, leaving 13 bases between them. The germline gives CDR1 ENHRY, CDR2 SYGVKD. The CDR3 contains 15 residues. As DNA, the CDR3 is TGTGCCATCAGTTCACGCGGGGGGGTGAACACTGAAGCTTTCTTT. Residues: CAISSRGGVNTEAFF.

The sample holds one count of this clone. This rearrangement joins TRBV6-5 to TRBJ2-2, with no clear D. V dropped 6 bases and J dropped 0 bases, with 5 bases sitting between them. The germline CDR1 and CDR2 sequences are MNHEY and SVGAGI. The CDR3 is made up of 13 amino acids. The CDR3 coding sequence is TGTGCCAGCAGGTCTACGAACACCGGGGAGCTGTTTTTT. Residues: CASRSTNTGELFF.

The J gene is TRBJ2-4, the V gene TRBV7-2, with 7 bases aligning to TRBD2. This CDR3 comprises 13 residues. Trimming cost V 11 bases and J 7 bases; bases outside gene matches: 11. CDR1 is SGHTA, CDR2 FQGNSA, per germline. The CDR3 DNA follows: TGTGCCGTGGGGGGAGGGCCCTGGAACATTCAGTACTTC. It specifies CAVGGGPWNIQYF.

The chain is built from TRBV6-1 and TRBJ2-1; 10 nucleotides align to TRBD2. This CDR3 has 15 amino acids. After removal of 7 bases from V and 8 bases from J, the junction contained 11 bases not matched to a gene. CDR1 MNHNS and CDR2 SASEGT come from the germline V gene. The CDR3 DNA follows: TGTGCCAGCATCCGGGTAGCGGGGGGCCTGGATGAGCAGTTCTTC. Amino acid sequence: CASIRVAGGLDEQFF.

V usage is TRBV23-1 and J usage is TRBJ2-2; 9 bases are a match to TRBD1. TRBV23-1 is placed among ORFs of uncertain function. The CDR3 runs to 16 residues. V dropped 0 bases and J dropped 4; count of bases not matched to a gene: 3. This CDR3 is CASSQSTGGGTGELFF. As DNA, the CDR3 is TGCGCCAGCAGTCAATCGACAGGGGGAGGCACCGGGGAGCTGTTTTTT.

The chain recombines TRBV19 with TRBJ2-3; TRBD2 is a possible D gene (6 bases). With 3 bases removed from V and 2 bases from J, the gap between germline ends came to 12 bases. Germline CDR1 LNHDA, CDR2 SQIVND (reference sequence). CDR3 length: 15 amino acids. The chain's CDR3 is CASSMMVADTDTQYF. Here the CDR3 DNA reads TGTGCCAGTAGTATGATGGTAGCGGACACAGATACGCAGTATTTT.

Written as DNA, the CDR3 is TGCGCCAGCAGCCAGGTCCCGGGACAGGGCATAAGGTATGGCTACACCTTC. It specifies CASSQVPGQGIRYGYTF. The V gene is TRBV4-1, the J gene TRBJ1-2; 9 bases are a match to TRBD1. The CDR3 consists of 17 residues. The germline V gene encodes CDR1 MGHRA and CDR2 YSYEKL. V was clipped by 3 bases and J by 5 bases; unmatched bases: 13.

The rearrangement joins TRBV27 to TRBJ1-5; TRBD1 matches at 8 bases. The CDR3 consists of 15 residues. Germline loops: CDR1 MNHEY, CDR2 SMNVEV (reference sequence). V lost 6 bases to trimming and J lost 6 bases; unmatched junction nucleotides: 10. As DNA, the CDR3 is TGTGCCAGCAGCTTCGACAGGGGAGTCGGTCAGCCCCAGCATTTT. It encodes CASSFDRGVGQPQHF.

On this clone itself: The same CDR3 can be traced to other DNA sequences in this sample. The chain recombines TRBV28 with TRBJ1-5; D not resolved. The CDR3 covers 14 residues. Trimming removed 2 bases from V and 1 base from J, with 6 bases in between. Germline V gene lookup returns CDR1 MDHEN and CDR2 SYDVKM. DNA for the CDR3: TGTGCCAGCAGTTTAGGAGACAGCAATCAGCCCCAGCATTTT. This sequence encodes CASSLGDSNQPQHF.

A word on this clone: Other DNA sequences from this sample encode an identical CDR3 as well. The chain has TRBV27 and TRBJ1-1; D is possibly TRBD1 (5 bases). The CDR3 sequence is 13 residues long. Per germline, CDR1 MNHEY and CDR2 SMNVEV (reference sequence). V gave up 2 bases and J gave up 1 base, with 5 bases separating them. CDR3 amino acids: CASSLQGNTEAFF. As DNA, the CDR3 is TGTGCCAGCAGTTTACAGGGGAACACTGAAGCTTTCTTT.

On this clone itself: A read error may produce the germline difference seen at one junction end. The chain joins TRBV27 to TRBJ2-4; 9 bases match TRBD1. CDR1 is MNHEY and CDR2 is SMNVEV in the germline V gene (reference sequence). The CDR3 covers 15 residues. CDR3 in amino acids: CASRTPGQGKDIQYF. DNA for the CDR3: TGTGCCAGCAGAACCCCGGGACAGGGCAAAGACATTCAGTACTTC.

A few counts support this clone. This sequence joins TRBV28 and TRBJ2-7; D might be TRBD1 (6 bases). CDR1 is MDHEN, CDR2 SYDVKM, per germline. V was shortened by 6 bases and J by 3 bases, with 12 bases between the two germline ends. This CDR3 contains 13 residues. Here the CDR3 reads CASSYRDNYEQYF. The DNA of the CDR3 is TGTGCCAGCAGCTACCGGGACAACTACGAGCAGTACTTC. The full variable domain, with the rest looked up from reference TRBV28 and TRBJ2-7, is DVKVTQSSRYLVKRTGEKVFLECVQDMDHENMFWYRQDPGLGLRLIYFSYDVKMKEKGDIPEGYSVSREKKERFSLILESASTNQTSMYLCASSYRDNYEQYFGPGTRLTVT.

In its sample, this clone was seen a few times. This chain joins TRBV6-5 and TRBJ1-2; 7 bases are shared with TRBD1. Trimming cost V 5 bases and J 4 bases; bases outside gene matches: 7. The CDR3 spans 14 residues. Germline lookup yields CDR1 MNHEY and CDR2 SVGAGI. The CDR3 loop is CASSPGQIVYGYTF. The CDR3 nucleotides are TGTGCCAGCAGTCCGGGACAGATAGTCTATGGCTACACCTTC.

The V and J genes are TRBV9 and TRBJ2-5, with TRBD2 matching over 9 bases. The V gene's germline CDR1 is SGDLS and CDR2 YYNGEE. J lost 3 bases, V lost 2 bases, and 5 bases had no gene match. CDR3 size: 15 residues. CDR3 sequence: CASSVTGTSKETQYF. The CDR3 bases are TGTGCCAGCAGCGTTACCGGGACTAGCAAAGAGACCCAGTACTTC.

CDR3 coding DNA: TGTGCCAGCAGTCCACCGGCGCCGGGTATGGAGCTGTTTTTT. This translates into CASSPPAPGMELFF. V is TRBV28 and J is TRBJ2-2; D call uncertain. Between the trimmed V and J ends, which lost 5 bases and 10 bases, there was a span of 17 bases. Germline V gives CDR1 MDHEN, CDR2 SYDVKM. The CDR3 loop spans 14 amino acids.

The genes are TRBV5-1 and TRBJ2-1, with 10 positions matching TRBD2. With 7 bases clipped from V and 5 bases from J, the junction kept 21 bases outside the gene matches. Germline CDR1 is SGHRS and CDR2 is YFSETQ. The CDR3 runs 19 residues. The CDR3 protein is CASRSGPAGLALRDNEQFF. DNA for the CDR3: TGCGCCAGCCGCTCAGGTCCGGCGGGACTAGCGCTAAGGGACAATGAGCAGTTCTTC.

J is TRBJ1-3 and V is TRBV9; D is uncertain. The CDR3 consists of 12 residues. Trimming stripped 2 bases from V and 9 bases from J, with 9 bases between. Germline V gene lookup returns CDR1 SGDLS and CDR2 YYNGEE. CDR3 sequence (DNA): TGTGCCAGCAGCGTGCCAACGGGCACCATATATTTT. Translation gives CASSVPTGTIYF.